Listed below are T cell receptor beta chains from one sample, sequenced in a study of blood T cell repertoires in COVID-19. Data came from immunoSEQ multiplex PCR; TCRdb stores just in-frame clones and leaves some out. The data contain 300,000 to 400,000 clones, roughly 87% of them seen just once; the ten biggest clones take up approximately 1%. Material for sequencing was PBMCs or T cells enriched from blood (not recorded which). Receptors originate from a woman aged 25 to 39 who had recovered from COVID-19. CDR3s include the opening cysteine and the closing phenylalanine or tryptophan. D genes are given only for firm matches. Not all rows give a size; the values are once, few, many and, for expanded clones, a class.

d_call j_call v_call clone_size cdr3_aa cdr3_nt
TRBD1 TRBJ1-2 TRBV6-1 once CASSDRTGKRPDYGYTF TGTGCCAGCAGTGATAGGACAGGGAAGAGGCCTGACTATGGCTACACCTTC
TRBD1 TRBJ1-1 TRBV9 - CASSGQGATEAFF TGTGCCAGCAGCGGACAGGGGGCGACTGAAGCTTTCTTT
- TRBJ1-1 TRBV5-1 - CASSRTRDFGTEAFF TGCGCCAGCAGCCGGACACGGGACTTCGGGACTGAAGCTTTCTTT
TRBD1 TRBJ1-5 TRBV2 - CASRGQGDGNQPQHF TGTGCCAGCAGGGGACAGGGGGATGGCAATCAGCCCCAGCATTTT
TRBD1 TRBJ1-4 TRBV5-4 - CASSGQGVGEKLFF TGTGCCAGCAGCGGACAGGGGGTGGGTGAAAAACTGTTTTTT
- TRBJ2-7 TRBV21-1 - CASSVRLAGGFYEQYF TGTGCCAGCAGCGTCCGACTAGCGGGGGGGTTCTACGAGCAGTACTTC
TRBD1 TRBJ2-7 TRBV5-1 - CASSPTGDGYEQYF TGCGCCAGCAGCCCGACAGGGGATGGGTACGAGCAGTACTTC
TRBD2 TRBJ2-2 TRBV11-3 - CASSQYSGGYTGELFF TGTGCCAGCAGCCAATATAGCGGGGGGTACACCGGGGAGCTGTTTTTT
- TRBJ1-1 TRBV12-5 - CASGPPGNTEAFF TGTGCTAGTGGTCCCCCAGGGAACACTGAAGCTTTCTTT
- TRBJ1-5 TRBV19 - CASSTTEFQPQHF TGTGCCAGTAGCACGACAGAGTTCCAGCCCCAGCATTTT
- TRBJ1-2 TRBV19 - CASSGRQAGYTF TGTGCCAGTAGTGGAAGACAAGCTGGCTACACCTTC
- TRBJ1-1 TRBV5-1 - CASSRTVMNTEAFF TGCGCCAGCAGTCGGACAGTCATGAACACTGAAGCTTTCTTT
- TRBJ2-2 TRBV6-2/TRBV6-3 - CASSRKLQGPGELFF TGTGCCAGCAGTAGAAAACTTCAGGGGCCCGGGGAGCTGTTTTTT
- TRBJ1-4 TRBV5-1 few CASSTEGTNEKLFF TGCGCCAGCAGCACGGAGGGAACTAATGAAAAACTGTTTTTT
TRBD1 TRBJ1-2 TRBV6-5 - CASSTTGFDYGYTF TGTGCCAGCAGTACGACAGGGTTCGACTATGGCTACACCTTC
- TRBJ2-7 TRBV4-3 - CASSQTTSTYEQYF TGCGCCAGCAGCCAAACTACTTCCACCTACGAGCAGTACTTC
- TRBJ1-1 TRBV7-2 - CASSLNTGRTEAFF TGTGCCAGCAGCCTAAACACAGGGCGCACTGAAGCTTTCTTT
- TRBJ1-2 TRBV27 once CASSHRASGGNYGYTF TGTGCCAGCAGTCACAGGGCGTCCGGAGGTAACTATGGCTACACCTTC
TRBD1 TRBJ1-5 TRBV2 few CASSSGQGGAQPQHF TGTGCCAGCAGTTCCGGACAGGGAGGAGCTCAGCCCCAGCATTTT
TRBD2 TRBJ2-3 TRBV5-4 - CASSLAGLAGRADTQYF TGTGCCAGCAGCTTGGCTGGGCTAGCGGGGAGGGCAGATACGCAGTATTTT
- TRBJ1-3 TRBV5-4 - CASSPGFAGNTIYF TGTGCCAGCAGCCCGGGGTTCGCTGGAAACACCATATATTTT
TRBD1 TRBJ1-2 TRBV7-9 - CASSLGDSNYGYTF TGTGCCAGCAGCTTAGGGGACAGCAACTATGGCTACACCTTC
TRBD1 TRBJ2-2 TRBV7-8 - CASSLVRTGGFGELFF TGTGCCAGCAGCTTAGTGCGGACAGGTGGATTCGGGGAGCTGTTTTTT
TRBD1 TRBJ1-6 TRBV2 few CASKDRASSYNSPLHF TGTGCCAGCAAAGACAGGGCAAGCTCCTATAATTCACCCCTCCACTTT
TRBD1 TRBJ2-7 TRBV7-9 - CASSVTGGRDEQYF TGTGCCAGCAGCGTAACAGGGGGCAGGGACGAGCAGTACTTC
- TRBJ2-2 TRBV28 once CASSLPGRTGELFF TGTGCCAGCAGTTTACCGGGGAGAACCGGGGAGCTGTTTTTT